This T cell receptor beta chain was captured by sequencing in a study of Graves' ophthalmopathy and Graves' hyperthyroidism (dated by TCRdb to 2016 to 2019). Regarding the complete study: A patient counted as having stable hyperthyroidism if there was no progression to ophthalmopathy within 18 months of follow-up. Following sampling, methimazole starting at 30 mg daily was administered to hyperthyroidism patients, and high-dose intravenous methylprednisolone was administered to ophthalmopathy patients. The study used TCR beta repertoire signatures to distinguish Graves' ophthalmopathy from Graves' hyperthyroidism and to predict progression to ophthalmopathy. In more than five hyperthyroidism patients, the T-cell repertoires found in thyroid tissue were compared with those found in blood. To explore V-J signatures distinguishing ophthalmopathy from hyperthyroidism, a discovery set of around 100 patients (roughly 45 ophthalmopathy, some 57 stable hyperthyroidism) was enrolled. The independent validation cohort included around 19 hyperthyroidism patients plus 17 patients who later progressed from hyperthyroidism to ophthalmopathy. In total, under 150 blood samples were TCR-sequenced: around 42 ophthalmopathy, some 75 hyperthyroidism and roughly 17 hyperthyroidism-to-ophthalmopathy patients.

Summary of the overall study and its limitations: Sample size was not predetermined statistically, and investigators were not blinded to group allocation. Most expanded thyroid clonotypes with a frequency above 0.001 also appeared in blood, which suggests that blood repertoires may reflect the immune response in the thyroid. In cross-validation, the 13-signature model distinguished ophthalmopathy from stable hyperthyroidism with about 90% sensitivity and about 84% specificity, and in the test set the corresponding values were approximately 80% and 68%. In validation, the model predicted ophthalmopathy progression with about 70% sensitivity and around 72% specificity; 12 predicted patients were CT-confirmed with GO in a median of roughly 6.8 months.

For repertoire sequencing, TCR beta CDR3 regions were amplified from RNA transcripts. A first-round RT-PCR used HTBI primers with the Qiagen OneStep RT-PCR kit, followed by a second-round multiplex PCR, size selection and purification. Libraries were sequenced on an Illumina HiSeq2000 using paired-end 100 bp reads. The study's own analysis went as follows. Reads were processed with SOAPnuke, discarding reads with adapters, uncalled bases, mean Phred below 15, or no exact constant-primer or identifier match. COPE v1.2.5 was used to merge the high-quality paired reads. Unique nucleotide sequences were defined as clonotypes and aligned to IMGT TRB V, D and J references using MiTCR v1.1. The analysis was limited to V-J combinations with a frequency above 0.0001, which together covered over 99% of the repertoires. For each V-J combination, a TCR clonal expansion and chaos score was defined as the ratio of F50 clonal expansion to chaos observed in the TCRdist matrix. Welch's t-statistics and random forest were used to reduce features to about 14 V-J combinations, which were fed into a naive Bayes classifier. The similarity between thyroid and blood repertoires was quantified using the Morisita-Horn index. TCRdb applied fastp at Q25 and MiXCR to the public reads, then kept only in-frame beta chains. Rows with one shared CDR3 protein collapse into an entry with the most common genes and DNA. TCRdb's processing, not the authors' own work, is the source of the V and J calls. The sample has approximately 1.2 million distinct CDR3 sequences on record, about two fifths of them singletons. Around 10% of the sample is taken by the ten largest.

From the germline V gene, CDR1 is SGHVS and CDR2 is FQNEAQ. Inclusive of the bounding cysteine and phenylalanine, the CDR3 is 14 residues long. The read is trimmed to its CDR3 DNA, 42 bases read in frame from base 1. V is clipped by 5 bases and J by 4 bases, and the sequence between their germline boundaries is 14 bases long. Patients with hyperthyroidism were aged 18 to 65 years, had been newly diagnosed, and had a disease duration of less than 2 months. Patients were excluded if they had other autoimmune diseases, uncontrolled infections, pregnancy or lactation. Clinical symptoms, serum thyroxine, TRAb, thyroid ultrasound and orbital computed tomography were used for diagnosis. Trizol reagent was used to extract the total RNA, and its quality was then checked on an Agilent 2100 Bioanalyzer. This clonotype occurred many times. Its recognized antigen is unknown. Nothing much larger sits one base from this clone, and base qualities are not available.

The source material was peripheral blood or thyroid tissue (not recorded which). This chain is built from TRBV7-8 and TRBJ2-5, and TRBD1 may be the D gene, going by 7 matching bases. The sequence came from an adult man with Graves' hyperthyroidism. Here is the DNA: TGTGCCAGCAGCACCCGACAGGGAGGAGAGACCCAGTACTTC. The encoded protein is CASSTRQGGETQYF.